This T cell receptor (beta chain) came from a study of blood T cell repertoires in COVID-19. Trimming took off 5 bases at V and 6 bases at J, with 16 bases between the two ends. Germline V CDR1 and CDR2: SGHTA, FQGNSA. This CDR3 is 15 amino acids long. Data came from immunoSEQ multiplex PCR; TCRdb stores just in-frame clones and leaves some out. Altogether approximately 53,000 clones are present, more than 70% being singletons, with the ten largest covering over 2%. The source of this sequence is a human donor in a cohort sampled during active COVID-19. V gene TRBV7-2 combines with J gene TRBJ2-2; D is perhaps TRBD1 (6 bases). Sequencing was performed on peripheral blood. The CDR3 loop is CASSPEPNRAGELFF. CDR3 bases: TGTGCCAGCAGCCCGGAACCAAACAGGGCCGGGGAGCTGTTTTTT.